These 17 T cell receptor beta chains originate from one sample sequenced in a study of identical twins. TCRdb reanalysed the 5' RACE reads using MiXCR and keeps one entry per CDR3 protein. The repertoire holds more than 600,000 distinct CDR3 sequences, with roughly 18% as singletons. The sample also formed part of further work on T cells expressing NK-cell markers.

Sequencing was carried out using PBMCs. Every receptor here comes from a woman aged 18-30 years in good health.

This clonotype was picked up a small number of times. This rearrangement joins TRBV20-1 to TRBJ2-3, with TRBD2 as a possible D gene (6 bases). This CDR3 spans 14 amino acids. Germline CDR1 DFQATT, CDR2 SNEGSKA (reference sequence). V lost 5 bases and J 6 bases, leaving 18 bases between the germline ends. The CDR3 loop reads CSASGTQTTDTQYF. DNA for the CDR3: TGCAGTGCTTCCGGGACTCAGACGACGGATACGCAGTATTTT.

The DNA for the CDR3 is TGTGCCAGCAGTAAGGACAGGCGAGATGAGCAGTTCTTC. It encodes CASSKDRRDEQFF. The chain recombines TRBV12-3 or TRBV12-4 with TRBJ2-1, with TRBD1 matching over 7 bases. This CDR3 region has 13 residues. Trimming at V came to 5 bases and at J to 8 bases, leaving 6 bases not matched to a gene.

This clonotype was found a few times. This chain uses TRBV11-3 with TRBJ2-1, with D perhaps TRBD1 or TRBD2 (5 bases each). Germline assignment: CDR1 SGHNT and CDR2 YENEEA. The CDR3 contains 15 residues. V lost 5 bases and J 0 bases, leaving 11 bases between the germline ends. In DNA form, the CDR3 reads TGTGCCAGCAGCCCCGGGGCCACCTCCTACAATGAGCAGTTCTTC. It specifies CASSPGATSYNEQFF.

The chain is built from TRBV5-1 and TRBJ2-1; 9 bases map to TRBD2. CDR3 length: 14 amino acids. Germline V gene lookup returns CDR1 SGHRS and CDR2 YFSETQ. The V segment lost 5 bases and the J segment 5 bases; nucleotides outside the gene matches: 5. CDR3 nucleotide sequence: TGCGCCAGCAGGAGCAGCGGGGGGAACAATGAGCAGTTCTTC. Translated, it gives CASRSSGGNNEQFF. Full variable domain (outside the CDR3, taken from reference TRBV5-1 and TRBJ2-1): KAGVTQTPRYLIKTRGQQVTLSCSPISGHRSVSWYQQTPGQGLQFLFEYFSETQRNKGNFPGRFSGRQFSNSRSEMNVSTLELGDSALYLCASRSSGGNNEQFFGPGTRLTVL.

This clonotype was seen a few times. The chain joins TRBV15 to TRBJ2-7; no firm D call. This CDR3 contains 13 residues. Per germline, CDR1 LNHNV and CDR2 YYDKDF (reference sequence). V dropped 0 bases and J dropped 4 bases, with 7 bases sitting between them. The CDR3 is CATSRDNLYEQYF. The CDR3 nucleotides read TGTGCCACCAGCAGAGATAACTTGTACGAGCAGTACTTC.

The rearrangement links TRBV7-3 to TRBJ1-2; D ambiguous. The V gene lost 3 bases and the J gene lost 2 bases, with 10 bases spanning the gap. CDR1 and CDR2 from the germline V gene are SGHTA and FQGTGA. The CDR3 length is 14 residues. CDR3 coding DNA: TGTGCCAGCAGCTTTGGGATCTCGAACTATGGCTACACCTTC. It yields the protein CASSFGISNYGYTF.

This clonotype was seen ten or more times. One end of the junction does not line up with germline, which may come from a read error. The J gene is TRBJ2-3, the V gene TRBV5-1, with D uncertain. Germline CDR1 and CDR2: SGHRS and YFSETQ. This CDR3 spans 11 amino acids. CDR3 protein: CASSSADTQYF. The CDR3 coding sequence is TGTGCCAGCAGTTCGGCAGATACGCAGTATTTT.

In DNA form, the CDR3 reads TGTGCCAGCAGCCAAGATTGGAGAGAGCACACTGAAGCTTTCTTT. It translates to CASSQDWREHTEAFF. The chain has TRBV3-1 and TRBJ1-1; D gene uncertain. The V and J ends lost 0 bases and 3 bases respectively, with 11 bases between them. Germline values: CDR1 LGHDT, CDR2 YNNKEL (reference sequence). This CDR3 has 15 amino acids.

This clonotype was seen a few times. The chain uses TRBV7-9 and TRBJ2-7; TRBD1 agrees at 10 bases. CDR3 size: 17 residues. The ends lost 6 bases at V and 3 bases at J; junction bases unmatched: 14. Germline V CDR1 and CDR2: SEHNR, FQNEAQ (reference sequence). The CDR3 is CASRPDRGQGLNYEQYF. Here the CDR3 DNA reads TGTGCCAGCAGACCCGACAGGGGGCAAGGACTAAACTACGAGCAGTACTTC.

The genes are TRBV6-1 and TRBJ2-7, with D perhaps given as TRBD1 or TRBD2 (6 bases each). Trimming removed 6 bases from V and 2 bases from J, with 11 bases in between. Germline values: CDR1 MNHNS, CDR2 SASEGT. CDR3 size: 13 residues. CDR3 DNA sequence: TGTGCCAGCAGACGGGGGCTAGCCTACGAGCAGTACTTC. Protein product: CASRRGLAYEQYF.

This clonotype was seen only once. The V and J genes are TRBV27 and TRBJ2-4; a weak D match, TRBD1 (6 bases). In germline, CDR1 is MNHEY, CDR2 SMNVEV (reference sequence). This CDR3 spans 13 amino acids. Trimming shortened V by 2 bases and J by 8 bases, and 10 bases separated the two germline ends. CDR3 loop: CASSLTGRDIQYF. CDR3 sequence (DNA): TGTGCCAGCAGTTTAACAGGGCGGGACATTCAGTACTTC.

This clonotype turned up a few times. The CDR3 is CSARDRRGPHTQYF. The DNA of the CDR3 is TGCAGTGCTAGAGATCGGAGAGGGCCCCATACGCAGTATTTT. J is TRBJ2-3 and V is TRBV20-1; maybe TRBD2 (5 bases). Germline V CDR1 and CDR2: DFQATT, SNEGSKA (reference sequence). Trimming pared 0 bases from V and 7 bases from J, leaving 14 bases between. The CDR3 runs 14 residues.

This clonotype was picked up a small number of times. The chain recombines TRBV3-1 with TRBJ2-6; D is unclear. Germline-derived CDR1 and CDR2 are LGHDT and YNNKEL (reference sequence). V lost 4 bases and J 3 bases, leaving 10 bases between the germline ends. The CDR3 runs to 15 residues. CDR3 residues: CASSPLVFGANVLTF. The CDR3 DNA reads as TGTGCCAGCAGCCCCTTAGTTTTTGGGGCCAACGTCCTGACTTTC. Drawing the rest from reference TRBV3-1 and TRBJ2-6, the complete variable domain is DTAVSQTPKYLVTQMGNDKSIKCEQNLGHDTMYWYKQDSKKFLKIMFSYNNKELIINETVPNRFSPKSPDKAHLNLHINSLELGDSAVYFCASSPLVFGANVLTFGAGSRLTVL.

Comments on this clonotype: The CDR3 ends on some other residue instead of the conserved phenylalanine or tryptophan, so this is likely a read error. This chain links TRBV7-6 with TRBJ2-7; D gene uncertain. The CDR3 totals 14 residues. V was shortened by 2 bases and J by 3 bases, with 11 bases between the two germline ends. Germline V gene lookup returns CDR1 SGHVS and CDR2 FNYEAQ. This CDR3 is CASSLWKGHYEQYY. The CDR3 coding sequence is TGTGCCAGCAGCTTATGGAAGGGTCACTACGAGCAGTACTAC.

A few counts support this clonotype. This chain links TRBV9 with TRBJ2-2, with 8 bases aligning to TRBD2. CDR3 length: 15 residues. Germline V gene sequence: CDR1 SGDLS, CDR2 YYNGEE. The V segment lost 0 bases and the J segment 9 bases; nucleotides outside the gene matches: 7. The CDR3: CASSVDAGLVRELFF. As DNA, the CDR3 is TGTGCCAGCAGCGTAGACGCGGGACTAGTCCGGGAGCTGTTTTTT.

This clonotype came up a few times. The rearrangement uses TRBV10-2 and TRBJ2-5, with 8 bases fitting TRBD2. Germline V CDR1 and CDR2: WSHSY, SAAADI. V was pared by 2 bases and J by 5 bases, with 10 bases of the junction left unmatched. CDR3 length: 16 amino acids. Here the CDR3 reads CASSEPRGGVRETQYF. The CDR3 nucleotides read TGCGCCAGCAGTGAGCCTCGGGGGGGGGTTAGGGAGACCCAGTACTTC.

This clonotype turned up a few times. The J gene is TRBJ2-3, the V gene TRBV25-1; TRBD2 matches 10 bases. V trimming: 2 bases; J trimming: 6 bases; junction bases outside the gene matches: 8. The CDR3 is 16 residues long. Germline assignment: CDR1 MGHDK and CDR2 SYGVNS. The CDR3 nucleotides are TGTGCCAGCAGTGAACTGAGCGGGAGGGCCTCCGATACGCAGTATTTT. Its translation: CASSELSGRASDTQYF.